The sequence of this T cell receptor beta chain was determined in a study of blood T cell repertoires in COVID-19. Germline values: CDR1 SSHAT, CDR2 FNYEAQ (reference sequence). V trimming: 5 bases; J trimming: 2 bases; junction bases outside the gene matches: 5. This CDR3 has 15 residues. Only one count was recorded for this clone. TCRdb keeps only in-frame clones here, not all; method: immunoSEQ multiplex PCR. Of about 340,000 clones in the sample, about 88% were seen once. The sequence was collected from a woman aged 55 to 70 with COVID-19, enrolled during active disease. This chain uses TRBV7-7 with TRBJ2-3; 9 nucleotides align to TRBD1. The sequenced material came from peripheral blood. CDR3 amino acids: CASSPGQGHTDTQYF. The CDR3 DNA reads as TGTGCCAGCAGCCCCGGACAGGGGCACACAGATACGCAGTATTTT.